These 20 T cell receptor beta chains were sequenced from one sample in a study of blood T cell repertoires in COVID-19. Sequencing used immunoSEQ multiplex PCR; TCRdb keeps in-frame clones, though not all of them. The profile shows 99,000 or so clones, approximately 87% of them singletons. The source material was peripheral blood. These receptors originate from a man aged 45-65 years with acute or convalescent COVID-19.

The genes are TRBV3-1 (or the pseudogene TRBV3-2) and TRBJ1-1; no definite D call. Germline V lookup: CDR1 LGHDT, CDR2 YNNKEL (reference sequence). Trimming took off 5 bases at V and 5 bases at J, with 18 bases between the two ends. CDR3 length equals 15 residues. This CDR3 reads CASSGPRLRGTEAFF. For the CDR3, the DNA is TGTGCCAGCAGCGGACCGAGGCTACGGGGTACTGAAGCTTTCTTT.

The chain links TRBV15 to TRBJ2-1; 10 bases are shared with TRBD2. Germline CDR1 is LNHNV and CDR2 is YYDKDF (reference sequence). The CDR3 has 16 amino acids. V lost 5 bases and J lost 6; bases outside the gene matches: 10. In DNA form, the CDR3 reads TGTGCCACCAGCCGCCGGGGGAGCGGGAGGGGCAATGAGCAGTTCTTC. It encodes CATSRRGSGRGNEQFF.

The V call is TRBV6-5, the J call TRBJ2-7, with 10 bases aligning to TRBD2. The CDR3 covers 14 residues. Germline V gene lookup returns CDR1 MNHEY and CDR2 SVGAGI. Trimming took 7 bases from V and 0 from J; bases not matched to a gene: 3. The CDR3 is CASIRTSGSYEQYF. In DNA form, the CDR3 reads TGTGCCAGCATTCGGACTAGCGGCTCCTACGAGCAGTACTTC.

The chain joins TRBV19 to TRBJ1-1, with D uncertain. This CDR3 is 13 amino acids long. Germline V gene lookup returns CDR1 LNHDA and CDR2 SQIVND (reference sequence). V lost 3 bases, J lost 3 bases, and 8 bases lay in between. CDR3 in amino acids: CASSIVRDTEAFF. Here the CDR3 DNA reads TGTGCCAGTAGTATCGTGAGGGACACTGAAGCTTTCTTT.

The rearrangement joins TRBV4-1 to TRBJ2-3; 9 bases agree with TRBD2. V trimming: 0 bases; J trimming: 6 bases; junction bases outside the gene matches: 10. There are 17 residues in the CDR3. CDR1 is MGHRA and CDR2 is YSYEKL in the germline V gene. Written as DNA, the CDR3 is TGCGCCAGCAGCCAAGATATGGCGGGAGGGCCGAGGGATACGCAGTATTTT. Translating it yields CASSQDMAGGPRDTQYF.

J is TRBJ2-3 and V is TRBV11-3; 8 bases are shared with TRBD2. Germline CDR1 is SGHNT and CDR2 is YENEEA. The CDR3 runs 17 residues. V dropped 5 bases and J dropped 2; count of bases not matched to a gene: 12. CDR3 loop: CASSRPLTSGNTDTQYF. CDR3 bases: TGTGCCAGCAGCCGCCCCCTAACTAGCGGAAACACAGATACGCAGTATTTT.

A single count supports this clone. The chain employs TRBV5-1 and TRBJ1-4; 10 bases are a match to TRBD1. The CDR3 covers 14 residues. V lost 6 bases, J lost 5 bases, and 4 bases stayed unmatched. In germline, CDR1 is SGHRS, CDR2 YFSETQ. The CDR3, as DNA: TGCGCCAGCACCCCGGGACAGGGGAATGAAAAACTGTTTTTT. This gives the protein CASTPGQGNEKLFF. Variable domain in full (rest from reference TRBV5-1 and TRBJ1-4): KAGVTQTPRYLIKTRGQQVTLSCSPISGHRSVSWYQQTPGQGLQFLFEYFSETQRNKGNFPGRFSGRQFSNSRSEMNVSTLELGDSALYLCASTPGQGNEKLFFGSGTQLSVL.

The chain joins TRBV7-9 to TRBJ1-6; D remains ambiguous. The CDR3 is 14 residues long. Germline CDR1 and CDR2: SEHNR and FQNEAQ (reference sequence). V lost 5 bases and J lost 8, with 13 bases in between. For the CDR3, the DNA is TGTGCCAGCAGCCCGGCCCGGCGGGATTCACCCCTCCACTTT. Its protein is CASSPARRDSPLHF.

The V call is TRBV2, the J call TRBJ2-1; TRBD2 matches at 12 bases. This CDR3 is built from 20 residues. Germline CDR1 SNHLY, CDR2 FYNNEI. V lost 2 bases, J lost 6 bases, and 17 bases stayed unmatched. The CDR3 DNA sequence: TGTGCCAGCAGTGAAAAGGGGCGACTTCTAGCGGGAGGGCCCTCCAATGAGCAGTTCTTC. Its protein is CASSEKGRLLAGGPSNEQFF.

The J gene is TRBJ2-7, the V gene TRBV11-2, with 9 bases that match TRBD1. There are 16 residues in the CDR3. Unmatched junction bases numbered 6, after V lost 2 bases and J lost 1 base. In germline, CDR1 is SGHAT, CDR2 FQNNGV. The CDR3 DNA reads TGTGCCAGCAGCTTATACAGGGGACAGGGTTCCTACGAGCAGTACTTC. Residues: CASSLYRGQGSYEQYF.

V and J are TRBV5-4 and TRBJ1-6; D gene ambiguous. This CDR3 is built from 13 residues. Trimming stripped 1 base from V and 8 bases from J, with 7 bases between. CDR1 and CDR2 from the germline V gene are SGHNT and YYREEE (reference sequence). In DNA form, the CDR3 reads TGTGCCAGCAGCTTGATTTCCGATTCACCCCTCCACTTT. This sequence encodes CASSLISDSPLHF.

The chain uses TRBV29-1 and TRBJ1-1; TRBD1 is a possible D gene (5 bases). The CDR3 totals 15 residues. CDR1 and CDR2 (germline): SQVTM, ANQGSEA. Trimming pared 6 bases from V and 3 bases from J, leaving 20 bases between. Here the CDR3 DNA reads TGCAGCGTCGGGTCCAGGGAAGGTGTTCACACTGAAGCTTTCTTT. Its protein is CSVGSREGVHTEAFF. Filled out from reference TRBV29-1 and TRBJ1-1, the complete variable domain reads SAVISQKPSRDICQRGTSLTIQCQVDSQVTMMFWYRQQPGQSLTLIATANQGSEATYESGFVIDKFPISRPNLTFSTLTVSNMSPEDSSIYLCSVGSREGVHTEAFFGQGTRLTVV.

This clone was recorded at least ten times. The gene calls are TRBV3-1 (or the pseudogene TRBV3-2) and TRBJ1-6; D not certain. The CDR3 is 13 amino acids. Per the germline V gene, CDR1 is LGHDT and CDR2 is YNNKEL (reference sequence). The germline V and J ends were trimmed by 1 base and 8 bases, with 6 bases remaining between them. The CDR3 DNA follows: TGTGCCAGCAGCCAAGTTTCAGATTCACCCCTCCACTTT. Translating gives CASSQVSDSPLHF.

The V call is TRBV10-2, the J call TRBJ2-7; TRBD2 matches 16 bases. J gave up 6 bases and V 6 bases, and 5 bases lay outside the gene matches. Germline V gene lookup returns CDR1 WSHSY and CDR2 SAAADI. The CDR3 extends over 15 amino acids. The CDR3 reads CASRGTSGRGGEQYF. In DNA form, the CDR3 reads TGCGCCAGCAGGGGGACTAGCGGGAGGGGAGGCGAGCAGTACTTC.

V gene TRBV5-1 combines with J gene TRBJ2-3; 10 positions agree with TRBD2. Trimming cost V 8 bases and J 1 base; bases outside gene matches: 4. This CDR3 spans 14 amino acids. The germline V gene encodes CDR1 SGHRS and CDR2 YFSETQ. The CDR3 DNA sequence: TGCGCCAGTGGACTAGCGGCGGGCACAGATACGCAGTATTTT. Its protein product is CASGLAAGTDTQYF.

The V and J genes are TRBV19 and TRBJ2-1, with 11 bases fitting TRBD2. The CDR3 has 16 residues. With V trimmed by 5 bases and J by 6 bases, 9 bases remained unmatched. The V gene's germline CDR1 is LNHDA and CDR2 SQIVND (reference sequence). The CDR3 here is CASSPVAGGFGNEQFF. In DNA, the CDR3 is TGTGCCAGTAGTCCAGTAGCGGGAGGGTTCGGCAATGAGCAGTTCTTC.

The chain links TRBV5-1 to TRBJ1-1; 8 nucleotides agree with TRBD1. This CDR3 spans 15 amino acids. V lost 0 bases to trimming and J lost 5 bases; unmatched junction nucleotides: 6. In germline, CDR1 is SGHRS, CDR2 YFSETQ. The DNA of the CDR3 is TGCGCCAGCAGCTTGGGGACAGGGTGGAGTACTGAAGCTTTCTTT. This gives the protein CASSLGTGWSTEAFF.

V usage is TRBV5-1 and J usage is TRBJ1-2; D is ambiguous. CDR3 length: 11 residues. Trimming removed 5 bases at V and 4 bases at J, with 6 bases between. Per the germline V gene, CDR1 is SGHRS and CDR2 is YFSETQ. DNA for the CDR3: TGCGCCAGCAGTTCAGGCTATGGCTACACCTTC. It yields the protein CASSSGYGYTF.

The chain has TRBV3-1 (or the pseudogene TRBV3-2) and TRBJ2-4; D is ambiguous. The CDR3 extends over 13 amino acids. V was shortened by 0 bases and J by 6 bases, with 6 bases between the two germline ends. The germline V gene encodes CDR1 LGHDT and CDR2 YNNKEL (reference sequence). The CDR3 bases are TGTGCCAGCAGCCAAGATTGGAGAAACATTCAGTACTTC. Translating it yields CASSQDWRNIQYF.

The chain joins TRBV5-1 to TRBJ2-1; TRBD1 matches at 10 bases. The CDR3 runs 15 residues. The junction had 5 bases not matched to a gene; V was cut back by 4 bases and J by 4 bases. The germline CDR1 and CDR2 sequences are SGHRS and YFSETQ. The CDR3 spells CASSNPGQGYNEQFF. Here the CDR3 DNA reads TGCGCCAGCAGCAATCCGGGACAGGGGTACAATGAGCAGTTCTTC.